A single sample is the source of the 9 T cell receptor beta chains below, sequenced in a study of T cells in Graves' hyperthyroidism and ophthalmopathy. The investigators amplified TCR beta CDR3 regions from RNA transcripts. The HTBI primer set was used in a first-round RT-PCR of the TCR CDR3. TCRdb redid the calling of the multiplex PCR reads with MiXCR, one entry per CDR3 protein. This table holds about 570,000 distinct CDR3 sequences, about half found once. The sequencing input was peripheral blood or thyroid tissue (not recorded which). The origin of the receptors is an adult woman with Graves' disease, either hyperthyroidism or ophthalmopathy (not recorded which).

This clonotype was found a few times. The CDR3, as DNA: TGTGCCAGCAGATCCCGGGGAGGGAATGGCTACACCTTC. Translating gives CASRSRGGNGYTF. The rearrangement joins TRBV27 to TRBJ1-2; D remains unclear. Between the trimmed V and J ends, which lost 6 bases and 6 bases, there was a span of 14 bases. Germline lookup yields CDR1 MNHEY and CDR2 SMNVEV (reference sequence). This CDR3 spans 13 amino acids.

There are many counts of this clonotype. The CDR3 DNA sequence: TGTGCCAGCAGCCAACCGGACGGAACACGCCAAGAGACCCAGTACTTC. This encodes CASSQPDGTRQETQYF. The V gene is TRBV7-3, the J gene TRBJ2-5, with D hard to call. The germline V gene has CDR1 SGHTA and CDR2 FQGTGA. Trimming shortened V by 5 bases and J by 1 base, and 17 bases separated the two germline ends. This CDR3 has 16 amino acids.

CDR3 region: CASSPPRTAYEQYF. The CDR3 nucleotides read TGTGCCAGCTCACCACCCAGGACAGCCTACGAGCAGTACTTC. The V gene is TRBV18, the J gene TRBJ2-7, with D possibly being TRBD1 (6 bases). CDR3 length equals 14 residues. The V end was cut by 0 bases, the J end by 2 bases, with 8 bases between. The V gene's germline CDR1 is KGHSH and CDR2 LQKENI.

The V call is TRBV12-3 or TRBV12-4, the J call TRBJ2-5; TRBD2 matches 8 bases. V dropped 4 bases and J dropped 7; count of bases not matched to a gene: 8. CDR3 size: 14 residues. The CDR3 bases are TGTGCCAGCAGTTATCAGCGGGAGATTGGGACCCAGTACTTC. Its protein product is CASSYQREIGTQYF.

This clonotype was observed at least ten times. The chain couples TRBV18 to TRBJ2-5; D possibly uses TRBD1 or TRBD2 (5 bases each). The CDR3 runs to 13 residues. V lost 4 bases and J 2 bases, leaving 8 bases between the germline ends. CDR1 is KGHSH, CDR2 LQKENI, per germline. CDR3 in DNA: TGTGCCAGCTCACGGGGGAGTCAAGAGACCCAGTACTTC. It yields the protein CASSRGSQETQYF.

The rearrangement joins TRBV7-6 to TRBJ2-7, with 7 positions matching TRBD2. Germline CDR1 reads SGHVS; CDR2 reads FNYEAQ. The CDR3 spans 15 residues. The CDR3 sequence is CARDPLLGSGNEQYF. DNA of the CDR3: TGTGCTAGAGACCCACTGTTGGGGAGCGGGAACGAGCAGTACTTC.

V usage is TRBV3-1 and J usage is TRBJ2-5; 9 positions match TRBD1. This CDR3 region has 15 residues. The V segment lost 1 base and the J segment 5 bases; nucleotides outside the gene matches: 5. Germline V CDR1 and CDR2: LGHDT, YNNKEL (reference sequence). The CDR3 bases are TGTGCCAGCAGCCAAGGGGACAGGGTTGTGGAGACCCAGTACTTC. Amino acid sequence: CASSQGDRVVETQYF.

This clonotype was seen a single time. The V gene is TRBV5-1, the J gene TRBJ2-7, with 7 bases identical to TRBD2. The CDR3 covers 15 residues. Trimming cost V 3 bases and J 4 bases; bases outside gene matches: 10. The V gene's germline CDR1 is SGHRS and CDR2 YFSETQ. The CDR3 sequence is CASSSGQPGGYEQYF. As DNA, the CDR3 is TGCGCCAGCAGCTCCGGGCAACCCGGGGGGTACGAGCAGTACTTC.

Regarding this clonotype: It is unclear where the CDR3 begins or ends on the DNA, so no DNA is shown, and the CDR3 is as TCRdb lists it. The chain uses TRBV25-1 and TRBJ2-5; TRBD1 reflects the table's D call only, with no check against the DNA. Germline V CDR1 and CDR2: MGHDK, SYGVNS. Both ends counted, the CDR3 spans 20 residues. This chain's CDR3 is CASSFYICSSQLTGRQTQYF.